These T cell receptor beta chains were read from a single sample in a study of identical twins. TCRdb re-called the 5' RACE reads through MiXCR, storing one row per CDR3 protein. This table holds around 250,000 distinct CDR3 sequences, about 9% found once. Another study also made use of these data, one on yellow fever vaccine responses in identical twins.

The material sequenced was CD8+ T cells sorted from blood. The receptor source for this set is a woman aged 18-29 years in good health. Each CDR3 is given with its conserved first and last residue. The D gene is left open where the match is weak. Size is omitted from some rows. Given values are once, few, many or a class for expanded clones.

abundance	d_gene	v_gene	j_gene	CDR3aa	CDR3nt
many	.	TRBV29-1	TRBJ2-7	CSVRGGGHEQYF	TGCAGCGTCCGTGGGGGTGGGCACGAGCAGTACTTC
medium-sized	TRBD2	TRBV29-1	TRBJ2-3	CSVLGGLAGTDTQYF	TGCAGCGTCCTAGGGGGACTAGCGGGTACAGATACGCAGTATTTT
.	.	TRBV10-3	TRBJ1-5	CAISASHSNQPQHF	TGTGCCATCAGTGCGAGTCATAGCAATCAGCCCCAGCATTTT
.	.	TRBV2	TRBJ2-1	CASSGSRNNLHEQFF	TGTGCCAGCAGCGGGAGCCGTAACAACCTACATGAGCAGTTCTTC
many	TRBD2	TRBV4-1	TRBJ2-3	CASSQATSGRATDTQYF	TGCGCCAGCAGCCAAGCCACTAGCGGGAGAGCCACAGATACGCAGTATTTT
few	TRBD1	TRBV14	TRBJ1-2	CASSQVRGRADYGYTF	TGTGCCAGCAGCCAAGTCAGGGGGCGCGCTGACTATGGCTACACCTTC
few	.	TRBV10-3	TRBJ2-1	CAISEDGFRWEQFF	TGTGCCATCAGTGAGGACGGATTTAGGTGGGAGCAGTTCTTC
.	.	TRBV27	TRBJ2-7	CASSLGRGAYEQYF	TGTGCCAGCAGTTTAGGCCGAGGGGCCTACGAGCAGTACTTC
many	TRBD1	TRBV7-9	TRBJ2-3	CASSPSTGGFIDTQYF	TGTGCCAGCAGCCCCTCAACAGGGGGCTTTATAGATACGCAGTATTTT
few	.	TRBV5-6	TRBJ2-7	CASSFFRSPYEQYF	TGTGCCAGCAGCTTTTTCCGCAGCCCCTACGAGCAGTACTTC
.	.	TRBV9	TRBJ2-7	CASSVDGGIAYEQYF	TGTGCCAGCAGCGTAGATGGGGGAATCGCCTACGAGCAGTACTTC
.	.	TRBV12-3/TRBV12-4	TRBJ2-4	CASMQLAKNIQYF	TGTGCCAGCATGCAGTTAGCCAAAAACATTCAGTACTTC
few	TRBD2	TRBV20-1	TRBJ2-5	CSARLAGGLETQYF	TGCAGTGCTCGACTAGCGGGGGGGCTAGAGACCCAGTACTTC
many	.	TRBV4-1	TRBJ2-7	CASSPGGGEAREQYF	TGCGCCAGCAGCCCAGGGGGGGGGGAAGCGAGAGAGCAGTACTTC
once	TRBD2	TRBV30	TRBJ2-4	CAWSVSSGRDEAKNIQYF	TGTGCCTGGAGTGTTAGTAGCGGGAGGGATGAGGCCAAAAACATTCAGTACTTC
.	.	TRBV6-4	TRBJ2-6	CASSEGVGANVLTF	TGTGCCAGCAGTGAGGGGGTGGGGGCCAACGTCCTGACTTTC
.	.	TRBV27	TRBJ2-2	CASSWVETGELFF	TGTGCCAGCAGTTGGGTGGAGACCGGGGAGCTGTTTTTT
.	.	TRBV10-3	TRBJ2-5	CAISESFSGQETQYF	TGTGCCATCAGTGAGTCTTTTAGCGGACAAGAGACCCAGTACTTC
few	.	TRBV20-1	TRBJ1-2	CSAREWGGYYGYTF	TGCAGTGCTAGAGAATGGGGAGGGTACTATGGCTACACCTTC
.	.	TRBV4-3	TRBJ2-1	CASSQDQQVYNEQFF	TGCGCCAGCAGCCAAGACCAGCAGGTTTACAATGAGCAGTTCTTC
few	.	TRBV10-2	TRBJ2-1	CASSELRIPHNEQFF	TGCGCCAGCAGTGAATTGAGGATTCCCCACAATGAGCAGTTCTTC
few	TRBD2	TRBV7-9	TRBJ2-3	CASSLAGLAVRDTQYF	TGTGCCAGCAGCTTAGCGGGACTAGCGGTCCGGGATACGCAGTATTTT
many	.	TRBV12-3/TRBV12-4	TRBJ2-3	CASSPMVVGTDTQYF	TGTGCCAGCAGCCCTATGGTAGTCGGCACAGATACGCAGTATTTT
many	.	TRBV10-1	TRBJ2-1	CASSEKQGSSYNEQFF	TGCGCCAGCAGTGAAAAGCAGGGGAGCTCCTACAATGAGCAGTTCTTC
few	.	TRBV27	TRBJ2-3	CASSERQASSTDTQYF	TGTGCCAGCAGTGAAAGACAGGCCTCTAGCACAGATACGCAGTATTTT
.	.	TRBV5-1	TRBJ1-4	CASSWPTEGGLYATNEKLFF	TGCGCCAGCAGCTGGCCGACAGAGGGGGGCCTTTATGCAACTAATGAAAAACTGTTTTTT
few	.	TRBV4-1	TRBJ2-7	CASSQVQGRYGYEQYF	TGCGCCAGCAGCCAAGTACAGGGTCGTTACGGTTACGAGCAGTACTTC
few	TRBD2	TRBV2	TRBJ2-7	CASSLASGSSYEQYF	TGTGCCAGCAGTCTGGCTAGCGGGAGCTCCTACGAGCAGTACTTC
.	TRBD2	TRBV11-2	TRBJ2-5	CASSSSLGTSAETQYF	TGTGCCAGCAGCTCTTCCCTTGGGACTAGCGCTGAGACCCAGTACTTC
few	.	TRBV11-3	TRBJ2-7	CASSLGVVGEQYF	TGTGCCAGCAGCTTGGGTGTTGTGGGGGAGCAGTACTTC
many	.	TRBV7-9	TRBJ2-7	CASSFPTASYEQYF	TGTGCCAGCAGCTTCCCGACAGCCTCCTACGAGCAGTACTTC
many	TRBD2	TRBV4-3	TRBJ2-5	CASSQDGSGGWETQYF	TGCGCCAGCAGCCAAGACGGTAGCGGGGGGTGGGAGACCCAGTACTTC
.	TRBD2	TRBV29-1	TRBJ2-3	CSVDGGGSGTDTQYF	TGCAGCGTTGATGGTGGCGGGAGTGGCACAGATACGCAGTATTTT
.	TRBD1	TRBV5-5	TRBJ2-2	CALSLQGGGTGELFF	TGTGCCCTCAGCTTGCAAGGGGGCGGCACCGGGGAGCTGTTTTTT
few	.	TRBV12-3/TRBV12-4	TRBJ1-1	CASSFAGNTEAFF	TGTGCCAGCAGTTTTGCAGGGAACACTGAAGCTTTCTTT
.	.	TRBV5-4	TRBJ2-1	CASSFGQGMTNEQFF	TGTGCCAGCAGCTTCGGTCAGGGTATGACCAATGAGCAGTTCTTC
.	.	TRBV29-1	TRBJ1-2	CSVAQSAPGDYGYTF	TGCAGCGTTGCACAGTCCGCCCCCGGAGACTATGGCTACACCTTC
many	.	TRBV10-2	TRBJ2-1	CASRDVITGYNEQFF	TGCGCCAGCAGAGACGTGATCACGGGCTACAATGAGCAGTTCTTC
.	TRBD2	TRBV7-8	TRBJ2-1	CASSLGAGGNNEQFF	TGTGCCAGCAGCTTAGGTGCGGGGGGGAACAATGAGCAGTTCTTC
.	.	TRBV20-1	TRBJ2-7	CSARGLRSSYEQYF	TGCAGTGCTAGAGGGCTCAGGAGCTCCTACGAGCAGTACTTC
few	.	TRBV2	TRBJ2-1	CASSEAMDEQFF	TGTGCCAGCAGTGAAGCAATGGATGAGCAGTTCTTC
many	.	TRBV29-1	TRBJ2-2	CSVLITGELFF	TGCAGCGTTCTTATCACCGGGGAGCTGTTTTTT
few	.	TRBV6-4	TRBJ2-7	CASSDAMKTPRAYEQYF	TGTGCCAGCAGTGACGCCATGAAGACACCTCGGGCCTACGAGCAGTACTTC
few	.	TRBV7-9	TRBJ2-5	CASSPTGTPGETQYF	TGTGCCAGCAGCCCAACCGGGACGCCGGGGGAGACCCAGTACTTC
few	TRBD2	TRBV4-2	TRBJ2-3	CASSQLAGEPTDTQYF	TGTGCCAGCAGCCAACTAGCGGGGGAGCCCACAGATACGCAGTATTTT
few	.	TRBV19	TRBJ1-5	CASSIDSFQGYNQPQHF	TGTGCCAGTAGTATAGACTCCTTTCAAGGTTACAATCAGCCCCAGCATTTT
.	TRBD1	TRBV4-1	TRBJ1-4	CASSQVFPGQYNEKLFF	TGCGCCAGCAGCCAAGTTTTCCCGGGACAGTATAATGAAAAACTGTTTTTT
.	TRBD1	TRBV27	TRBJ2-7	CATQSGTGTYEQYF	TGTGCCACCCAGTCCGGGACAGGGACCTACGAGCAGTACTTC
few	.	TRBV5-1	TRBJ2-3	CASSHDEPTDTQYF	TGCGCCAGCAGTCATGACGAGCCCACAGATACGCAGTATTTT
few	.	TRBV28	TRBJ2-5	CASRNRDRGETQYF	TGTGCCAGCAGAAACCGGGACCGGGGCGAGACCCAGTACTTC
many	.	TRBV29-1	TRBJ2-2	CSVPGFGGELFF	TGCAGCGTTCCAGGGTTTGGCGGGGAGCTGTTTTTT
many	.	TRBV5-6	TRBJ2-7	CASSLSIIFGRADEQYF	TGTGCCAGCAGCTTGTCAATCATTTTCGGCAGGGCAGACGAGCAGTACTTC
many	TRBD1	TRBV4-3	TRBJ1-6	CASSQDSGTGSSPLHF	TGCGCCAGCAGCCAAGATTCCGGGACAGGCAGTTCACCCCTCCACTTT
.	.	TRBV7-9	TRBJ2-4	CASSLQGRNIQYF	TGTGCCAGCAGCTTACAGGGGAGAAACATTCAGTACTTC
few	.	TRBV7-9	TRBJ2-1	CASNEPGAWRNEQFF	TGTGCCAGCAACGAACCGGGGGCATGGAGAAATGAGCAGTTCTTC